The clone carrying this T cell receptor beta chain was picked up one time. Its antigen is not identified. Germline and junction disagree at one end, which may indicate a read error. Patients chosen for sequencing had CD8+CD57+ cells that had expanded, as shown by flow cytometry. The patients, all of them, had severe acquired aplastic anemia. Patients had undergone no therapy by the time their blood was sampled. The template for TCR beta VDJ and CDR3 sequence profiling was genomic DNA. TCRdb ran MiXCR on the reads and lists one entry per CDR3 protein. The sample carries some 98,000 distinct CDR3 sequences, less than 75% recorded once. This entry is derived from a study of CD8+CD57+ T cells in acquired aplastic anemia. Study information: On average, sorted CD4+ and CD8+ cells gave around 3 ug of DNA. Overall study results and limits: Patients and controls turned out to have around 29 CD8+ CDR3 sequences in common.

Germline V gene lookup returns CDR1 SGHTA and CDR2 FQGTGA. This CDR3 contains 14 residues. Sequencing was performed on sorted CD4+, CD8+, or CD8+CD57+ T cells (not recorded which) from PBMCs. The chain links TRBV7-3 to TRBJ2-1, with D perhaps given as TRBD1 or TRBD2 (5 bases each). The TCR was taken from a human donor with aplastic anemia. The CDR3 region has the DNA TGTGCCAGCAGCCTAACTGGGGGTTACAATGAGCAGTTCTTC. Amino acid sequence: CASSLTGGYNEQFF.